This T cell receptor beta chain originates from a study of cytomegalovirus exposure and HLA in healthy donors. Here immunoSEQ multiplex PCR was the method, and the copy in TCRdb shows in-frame clones only, minus some. This sample has 120,000 to 150,000 clones; 80% to 90% occur once, and the top ten carry just under 8%. The sequenced sample consisted of PBMCs. The TCR originated in a woman aged 18-29 years in good health and CMV-seropositive.

In nucleotides, the CDR3 is TGTGCCAGCAGCCCCGGGCGAGCGGCTCGCACAGATACGCAGTATTTT. Translating gives CASSPGRAARTDTQYF. This chain uses TRBV9 with TRBJ2-3; perhaps TRBD2 as D (5 bases). V lost 4 bases, J lost 1 base, and 16 bases lay in between. Germline values: CDR1 SGDLS, CDR2 YYNGEE. The CDR3 consists of 16 residues.